The next 10 T cell receptor beta chains were all read from a single sample in a study of T cells after yellow fever vaccination. TCRdb reprocessed the 5' RACE reads via MiXCR and lists one record per CDR3 protein. Among approximately 150,000 distinct CDR3 sequences, roughly 6.4% were seen once, and the ten largest hold just under 3%. The sample in question was CD4+ T cells sorted from PBMCs, obtained on the day of the first yellow fever vaccination. All receptors derive from a young man who received the YFV17D yellow fever vaccine.

The CDR3 bases are TGTGCCAGCAGCTTTGGTGGGGGGGTTTTCGCTTTCTTT. This sequence encodes CASSFGGGVFAFF. The chain joins TRBV11-2 to TRBJ1-1, with D perhaps TRBD1 (5 bases). CDR1 is SGHAT and CDR2 is FQNNGV in the germline V gene. V was shortened by 3 bases and J by 11 bases, with 16 bases between the two germline ends. The CDR3 runs to 13 residues.

There are a few counts of this clonotype. This chain connects TRBV7-2 to TRBJ2-1, with 7 bases fitting TRBD2. Looked up from germline, CDR1 is SGHTA and CDR2 is FQGNSA. This CDR3 contains 15 residues. With V trimmed by 4 bases and J by 5 bases, 8 bases remained unmatched. CDR3 protein: CASSWGGAGNNEQFF. CDR3 nucleotides: TGTGCCAGCAGCTGGGGAGGAGCGGGGAACAATGAGCAGTTCTTC.

The V call is TRBV29-1, the J call TRBJ1-6; D gene uncertain. Germline CDR1 and CDR2: SQVTM and ANQGSEA. This CDR3 comprises 13 residues. V lost 0 bases and J lost 8, with 8 bases in between. The CDR3 DNA reads TGCAGCGTTGAAGATAATCCGGATTCACCCCTCCACTTT. Its protein product is CSVEDNPDSPLHF.

This clonotype occurred many times. This chain connects TRBV4-3 to TRBJ2-3; no definite D call. The ends were cut back, 0 bases at V and 4 bases at J, with 8 bases in the middle. This CDR3 contains 14 residues. Germline values: CDR1 LGHNA, CDR2 YSLEER. The CDR3 region has the DNA TGCGCCAGCAGCCAAGAAGGATTGGCAGATACGCAGTATTTT. Protein: CASSQEGLADTQYF.

This clonotype was seen more than once but under ten times. The genes are TRBV5-1 and TRBJ2-5; TRBD1 aligns across 9 bases. The CDR3 is 16 residues long. Germline loops: CDR1 SGHRS, CDR2 YFSETQ. The J segment lost 5 bases and the V segment lost 2 bases, leaving 10 bases of the junction unmatched. Written as DNA, the CDR3 is TGCGCCAGCAGCTTAACCCCGGGGACAGGGAAGGAGACCCAGTACTTC. This gives the protein CASSLTPGTGKETQYF.

This clonotype showed up just a few times. The junction departs from germline at one end; a sequencing error may be responsible. The chain uses TRBV7-7 and TRBJ1-4; D gene uncertain. This CDR3 spans 13 amino acids. Germline lookup yields CDR1 SSHAT and CDR2 FNYEAQ (reference sequence). The chain's CDR3 is CASSLGWGEKLFF. The CDR3 region has the DNA TGTGCTAGCAGCTTGGGCTGGGGTGAAAAACTGTTTTTT.

There are many counts of this clonotype. V is TRBV27 and J is TRBJ1-2, with a tentative D call TRBD1 (6 bases). This CDR3 is built from 13 residues. CDR1 MNHEY and CDR2 SMNVEV come from the germline V gene (reference sequence). The V end lost 3 bases, the J end lost 3 bases, and 8 bases lay between the germline ends. CDR3 protein: CASSFRGYYGYTF. The CDR3 nucleotides are TGTGCCAGCAGTTTCAGGGGCTACTATGGCTACACCTTC.

There are a few counts of this clonotype. This chain uses TRBV19 with TRBJ2-4; TRBD1 is a possible D gene (6 bases). CDR1 and CDR2 from the germline V gene are LNHDA and SQIVND (reference sequence). Deletions cut 5 bases from V and 1 base from J, with 9 bases between. The CDR3 has 14 amino acids. The CDR3 nucleotides read TGTGCCAGTAGTCGGCAGGGGGCCAAAAACATTCAGTACTTC. Encoded protein: CASSRQGAKNIQYF.

This clonotype has a count of ten or more. The rearrangement links TRBV7-9 to TRBJ1-6, with D possibly being TRBD1 (5 bases). Germline CDR1 SEHNR, CDR2 FQNEAQ (reference sequence). V shed 5 bases and J shed 4 bases, with 12 bases lying between them. The CDR3 spans 15 residues. The DNA for the CDR3 is TGTGCCAGCAGCCCCCGGGGGGGTTATAATTCACCCCTCCACTTT. Translated, it gives CASSPRGGYNSPLHF.

This clonotype was recorded many times. The V gene is TRBV7-2, the J gene TRBJ2-1; D unclear. The V end was cut by 5 bases, the J end by 3 bases, with 17 bases between. This CDR3 comprises 16 residues. Germline V gene lookup returns CDR1 SGHTA and CDR2 FQGNSA. The CDR3 bases are TGTGCCAGCAGCCCAGGCGGCCTCGCTGACTACAATGAGCAGTTCTTC. Translation gives CASSPGGLADYNEQFF.